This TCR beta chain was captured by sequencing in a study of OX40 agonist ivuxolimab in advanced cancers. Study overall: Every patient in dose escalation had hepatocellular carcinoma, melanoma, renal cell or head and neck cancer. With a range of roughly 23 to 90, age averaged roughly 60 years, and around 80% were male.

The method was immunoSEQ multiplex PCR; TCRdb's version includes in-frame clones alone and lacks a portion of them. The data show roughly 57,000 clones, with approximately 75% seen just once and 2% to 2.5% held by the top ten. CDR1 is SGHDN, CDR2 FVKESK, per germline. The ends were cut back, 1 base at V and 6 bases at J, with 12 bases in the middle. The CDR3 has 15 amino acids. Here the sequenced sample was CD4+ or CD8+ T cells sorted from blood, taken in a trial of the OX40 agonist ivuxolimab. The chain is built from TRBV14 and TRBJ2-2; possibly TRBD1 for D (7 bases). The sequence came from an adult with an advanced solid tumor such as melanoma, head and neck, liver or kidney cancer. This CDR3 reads CASSQVRGVAGELFF. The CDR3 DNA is TGTGCCAGCAGCCAAGTCAGGGGGGTCGCCGGGGAGCTGTTTTTT.